The 32 T cell receptor beta chains listed next were all sequenced from one sample in a study of vaccination effects on CD4 cells after COVID-19. Generated by immunoSEQ multiplex PCR, the TCRdb table keeps only in-frame clones and is missing some. Here the sample spans 37,000 or so clones, 55% to 80% being singletons. Subsequent to 10 days of culture, CD4+ T cells were isolated. These receptors' antigens are unknown. This specimen was CD4+ T cells from PBMCs cultured without peptide, taken before COVID-19 vaccination. The receptor set was obtained from a human donor who received a COVID-19 vaccine.

The chain joins TRBV3-1 (or the pseudogene TRBV3-2) to TRBJ2-3; D not certain. Trimming took off 2 bases at V and 2 bases at J, with 5 bases between the two ends. Germline values: CDR1 LGHDT, CDR2 YNNKEL (reference sequence). This CDR3 has 13 residues. CDR3 residues: CASSQRSTDTQYF. The DNA of the CDR3 is TGTGCCAGCAGCCAAAGATCCACAGATACGCAGTATTTT.

The chain combines TRBV6-1 with TRBJ2-1; 13 positions match TRBD2. The CDR3 contains 17 residues. Germline V lookup: CDR1 MNHNS, CDR2 SASEGT. After removal of 0 bases from V and 4 bases from J, the junction contained 3 bases not matched to a gene. CDR3 loop: CASSEATLAGGYNEQFF. Here the CDR3 DNA reads TGTGCCAGCAGTGAAGCGACACTAGCGGGGGGGTACAATGAGCAGTTCTTC.

The J gene is TRBJ1-6, the V gene TRBV4-1; a possible D gene is TRBD1 (6 bases). CDR3 length equals 17 residues. The V end lost 0 bases, the J end lost 10 bases, and 19 bases lay between the germline ends. The V gene's germline CDR1 is MGHRA and CDR2 YSYEKL. CDR3: CASSQDPKTGLSSPLHF. CDR3 coding DNA: TGCGCCAGCAGCCAAGACCCGAAAACAGGGTTGAGCTCACCCCTCCACTTT.

V and J are TRBV6-1 and TRBJ2-3; D ambiguous. The germline V and J ends were trimmed by 3 bases and 0 bases, with 13 bases remaining between them. Germline V lookup: CDR1 MNHNS, CDR2 SASEGT. The CDR3 is made up of 16 amino acids. CDR3 sequence: CASSDQSVTSTDTQYF. As DNA, the CDR3 is TGTGCCAGCAGTGATCAAAGCGTTACTAGCACAGATACGCAGTATTTT.

The genes are TRBV27 and TRBJ2-1; maybe TRBD1 (5 bases). CDR1 is MNHEY, CDR2 SMNVEV, per germline (reference sequence). This CDR3 spans 15 amino acids. V dropped 0 bases and J dropped 5 bases, with 11 bases sitting between them. CDR3 sequence reads: CASSLSASRDNEQFF. Written as DNA, the CDR3 is TGTGCCAGCAGTTTATCGGCATCCAGGGACAATGAGCAGTTCTTC.

V gene TRBV7-9 combines with J gene TRBJ1-2; 8 positions agree with TRBD1. This CDR3 has 15 residues. V lost 1 base and J lost 8; bases outside the gene matches: 9. Germline CDR1 is SEHNR and CDR2 is FQNEAQ (reference sequence). CDR3 loop: CASSLDGQGYGGYTF. The CDR3 DNA sequence: TGTGCCAGCAGCTTAGATGGACAGGGCTACGGCGGCTACACCTTC.

Comments on this clone: One end of the junction varies from germline; a read error may be responsible. V usage is TRBV4-2 and J usage is TRBJ2-7; TRBD2 aligns across 7 bases. There are 16 residues in the CDR3. Germline assignment: CDR1 LGHNA and CDR2 YNFKEQ. CDR3: CASSQDRALADYKQYF. CDR3 in DNA: TGTGCCAGCAGCCAAGATAGGGCCCTAGCGGACTACAAGCAGTACTTC.

This clone has more than one count but fewer than ten. V is TRBV6-5 and J is TRBJ1-6, with D possibly TRBD1 on 5 matching bases. The CDR3 spans 14 residues. Per germline, CDR1 MNHEY and CDR2 SVGAGI. Trimming pared 6 bases from V and 14 bases from J, leaving 20 bases between. The CDR3 sequence is CASRLKGTAGSLHF. The CDR3 DNA follows: TGTGCCAGCAGATTAAAGGGGACTGCCGGTTCCCTCCACTTT.

This chain connects TRBV19 to TRBJ2-3; possibly TRBD1 for D (6 bases). Looked up from germline, CDR1 is LNHDA and CDR2 is SQIVND (reference sequence). Trimming stripped 8 bases from V and 6 bases from J, with 18 bases between. There are 14 residues in the CDR3. CDR3: CASCREGGGDTQYF. The CDR3 DNA is TGTGCCAGTTGCCGAGAAGGGGGTGGGGATACGCAGTATTTT.

The rearrangement links TRBV18 to TRBJ2-3; D call uncertain. V gave up 1 base and J gave up 0 bases, with 2 bases separating them. CDR3 length: 13 amino acids. Looked up from germline, CDR1 is KGHSH and CDR2 is LQKENI. The CDR3: CASSPQSTDTQYF. The CDR3, as DNA: TGTGCCAGCTCACCACAGAGCACAGATACGCAGTATTTT.

By proportion, this clone is medium-sized. The rearrangement joins TRBV11-2 to TRBJ1-1; 8 nucleotides match TRBD1. V shed 6 bases, J shed 5 bases, and the junction held 11 bases outside the gene matches. Germline V CDR1 and CDR2: SGHAT, FQNNGV. The CDR3 consists of 15 residues. The CDR3 DNA sequence: TGTGCCAGCAGAGGTCAGGGGGCAGGGGGAACTGAAGCTTTCTTT. Translation: CASRGQGAGGTEAFF.

The chain uses TRBV6-5 and TRBJ1-1; TRBD1 might be the D (6 bases). This CDR3 has 13 amino acids. Germline CDR1 MNHEY, CDR2 SVGAGI. V was clipped by 6 bases and J by 9 bases, with 17 bases between them. DNA for the CDR3: TGTGCCAGCAGCCCCTCGGACAGAGCTAAAGCTTTCTTT. Translating gives CASSPSDRAKAFF.

The chain has TRBV5-1 and TRBJ2-3; TRBD2 matches at 10 bases. The junction had 6 bases not matched to a gene; V was cut back by 4 bases and J by 1 base. CDR1 and CDR2 from the germline V gene are SGHRS and YFSETQ. This CDR3 is 16 amino acids long. CDR3 coding DNA: TGCGCCAGCAGCCCCGGCACTAGCGGGGGCACAGATACGCAGTATTTT. Translated, it gives CASSPGTSGGTDTQYF.

This clone was counted a few times. DNA for the CDR3: TGTGCCAGCAGCTATTTATGGACCGGGGAGCTGTTTTTT. It is translated as CASSYLWTGELFF. The rearrangement joins TRBV3-1 (or the pseudogene TRBV3-2) to TRBJ2-2; D ambiguous. CDR1 and CDR2 (germline): LGHDT, YNNKEL (reference sequence). This CDR3 contains 13 residues. V was clipped by 5 bases and J by 5 bases, with 9 bases between them.

The chain is built from TRBV5-1 and TRBJ1-2; 7 bases line up with TRBD1. V lost 1 base and J lost 4; bases outside the gene matches: 7. The CDR3 sequence is 15 residues long. Germline V gene lookup returns CDR1 SGHRS and CDR2 YFSETQ. Here the CDR3 reads CASSLWSGGGYGYTF. As DNA, the CDR3 is TGCGCCAGCAGCTTGTGGTCAGGGGGAGGCTATGGCTACACCTTC.

The chain couples TRBV7-2 to TRBJ1-3, with D uncertain. Germline-derived CDR1 and CDR2 are SGHTA and FQGNSA. The CDR3 covers 15 residues. V lost 3 bases, J lost 0 bases, and 9 bases lay in between. DNA for the CDR3: TGTGCCAGCAGCTTCGGACCGATCTCTGGAAACACCATATATTTT. This translates into CASSFGPISGNTIYF.

This chain links TRBV5-1 with TRBJ2-3, with D uncertain. Trimming shortened V by 0 bases and J by 0 bases, and 8 bases separated the two germline ends. Germline V CDR1 and CDR2: SGHRS, YFSETQ. The CDR3 spans 15 residues. CDR3 DNA sequence: TGCGCCAGCAGCTTGGTCAGCGCTAGCACAGATACGCAGTATTTT. Translation: CASSLVSASTDTQYF.

This chain connects TRBV6-4 to TRBJ2-3, with 9 bases matching TRBD2. The V segment lost 0 bases and the J segment 4 bases; nucleotides outside the gene matches: 2. Germline V lookup: CDR1 MRHNA, CDR2 SNTAGT. This CDR3 is 15 amino acids long. For the CDR3, the DNA is TGTGCCAGCAGTGACTCGGCGGGAGGGCCAGATACGCAGTATTTT. Protein sequence: CASSDSAGGPDTQYF.

The chain has TRBV11-2 and TRBJ2-7; TRBD1 agrees at 7 bases. Germline trimming cut 4 bases from V and 5 bases from J; bases unmatched to any gene: 8. The germline V gene has CDR1 SGHAT and CDR2 FQNNGV. The CDR3 totals 14 residues. CDR3 region: CASSSRQGGHEQYF. For the CDR3, the DNA is TGTGCCAGCAGCTCCCGACAGGGTGGCCACGAGCAGTACTTC. Together with reference TRBV11-2 and TRBJ2-7, the CDR3 gives the full variable domain: EAGVAQSPRYKIIEKRQSVAFWCNPISGHATLYWYQQILGQGPKLLIQFQNNGVVDDSQLPKDRFSAERLKGVDSTLKIQPAKLEDSAVYLCASSSRQGGHEQYFGPGTRLTVT.

The chain links TRBV2 to TRBJ1-4; D unresolved. CDR1 is SNHLY and CDR2 is FYNNEI in the germline V gene. The CDR3 runs 11 residues. Trimming shortened V by 3 bases and J by 8 bases, and 4 bases separated the two germline ends. CDR3 DNA sequence: TGTGCCAGCAGTGATTGGGAAAAACTGTTTTTT. Encoded protein: CASSDWEKLFF.

The gene calls are TRBV6-5 and TRBJ2-7; no clear D gene. Trimming stripped 10 bases from V and 3 bases from J, with 16 bases between. The CDR3 has 13 amino acids. Germline-derived CDR1 and CDR2 are MNHEY and SVGAGI. As DNA, the CDR3 is TGTGCCATCTCCTCGGGCAGCCTCTACGAGCAGTACTTC. Its translation: CAISSGSLYEQYF.

This sequence joins TRBV20-1 and TRBJ2-7, with D unclear. The CDR3 is 11 residues long. Germline values: CDR1 DFQATT, CDR2 SNEGSKA (reference sequence). Trimming removed 5 bases at V and 3 bases at J, with 8 bases between. The CDR3 DNA is TGCAGTGCTTTGAAGGGCTACGAGCAGTACTTC. As protein: CSALKGYEQYF.

The chain employs TRBV6-5 and TRBJ1-6; no clear D gene. Between the trimmed V and J ends, which lost 5 bases and 10 bases, there was a span of 18 bases. Germline values: CDR1 MNHEY, CDR2 SVGAGI. The CDR3 loop spans 15 amino acids. As DNA, the CDR3 is TGTGCCAGCAGTCAGTCCCTACCGATGGCCTCACCCCTCCACTTT. This sequence encodes CASSQSLPMASPLHF.

This clone was observed a few times. V gene TRBV10-3 combines with J gene TRBJ1-5, with a weak D call TRBD1 (5 bases). CDR1 and CDR2 from the germline V gene are ENHRY and SYGVKD. This CDR3 comprises 17 residues. Trimming took 1 base from V and 0 from J, leaving 13 bases between them. CDR3 region: CAISELDIGYSNQPQHF. The CDR3 coding sequence is TGTGCCATCAGTGAGTTGGACATCGGGTATAGCAATCAGCCCCAGCATTTT.

The chain links TRBV6-5 to TRBJ1-6, with D tentatively TRBD1 (5 bases). This CDR3 spans 14 amino acids. V lost 6 bases, J lost 7 bases, and 13 bases lay in between. Germline V gives CDR1 MNHEY, CDR2 SVGAGI. Here the CDR3 DNA reads TGTGCCAGCAGAAGTCCTAGGGGCAATTCACCCCTCCACTTT. Translated, it gives CASRSPRGNSPLHF.

This chain connects TRBV9 to TRBJ1-2; no definite D call. This CDR3 has 16 residues. Trimming removed 4 bases at V and 0 bases at J, with 16 bases between. From germline, CDR1 is SGDLS and CDR2 YYNGEE. The CDR3 protein is CASSPHSPGTNYGYTF. The DNA for the CDR3 is TGTGCCAGCAGCCCCCACTCCCCCGGGACTAACTATGGCTACACCTTC.

This clone was seen more than once but under ten times. This chain links TRBV6-4 with TRBJ1-5, with 10 bases aligning to TRBD1. The CDR3 spans 16 residues. The germline gives CDR1 MRHNA, CDR2 SNTAGT. J gave up 4 bases and V 4 bases, and 7 bases lay outside the gene matches. CDR3: CASSGRGQGFNQPQHF. The CDR3 nucleotides are TGTGCCAGCAGTGGCCGGGGACAGGGGTTTAATCAGCCCCAGCATTTT.

The chain has TRBV19 and TRBJ2-7, with 11 nucleotides matching TRBD1. J lost 3 bases, V lost 6 bases, and 7 bases had no gene match. The CDR3 spans 15 residues. Germline CDR1 LNHDA, CDR2 SQIVND (reference sequence). In DNA, the CDR3 is TGTGCCAGTAGCTTAACCGGGACAGGGGGCTACGAGCAGTACTTC. It specifies CASSLTGTGGYEQYF.

By share, this clone counts as medium-sized (0.01 to 0.1%). J is TRBJ1-2 and V is TRBV18; 9 bases align to TRBD1. Trimming at V came to 2 bases and at J to 8 bases, leaving 9 bases not matched to a gene. The CDR3 loop spans 15 amino acids. The germline CDR1 and CDR2 sequences are KGHSH and LQKENI. The DNA for the CDR3 is TGTGCCAGCTCACCAGGGAGACAGGGGGGTTCGGGCTACACCTTC. Translation: CASSPGRQGGSGYTF.

J is TRBJ1-2 and V is TRBV11-3; possibly TRBD1 for D (5 bases). Trimming pared 5 bases from V and 5 bases from J, leaving 12 bases between. The CDR3 loop spans 13 amino acids. In germline, CDR1 is SGHNT, CDR2 YENEEA. The CDR3 protein is CASSQGGGYGYTF. The CDR3 DNA reads as TGTGCCAGCAGCCAGGGTGGGGGATATGGCTACACCTTC. Combining the CDR3 with reference TRBV11-3 and TRBJ1-2 gives the whole variable domain EAGVVQSPRYKIIEKKQPVAFWCNPISGHNTLYWYLQNLGQGPELLIRYENEEAVDDSQLPKDRFSAERLKGVDSTLKIQPAELGDSAVYLCASSQGGGYGYTFGSGTRLTVV.

The sample holds a few counts of this clone. The chain has TRBV4-2 and TRBJ1-1, with D tentatively TRBD1 (5 bases). Trimming removed 3 bases from V and 1 base from J, with 12 bases in between. CDR1 LGHNA and CDR2 YNFKEQ come from the germline V gene. CDR3 length: 15 residues. As DNA, the CDR3 is TGTGCCAGCAGCCAGCAGGGTTCCACGAACACTGAAGCTTTCTTT. Its protein product is CASSQQGSTNTEAFF.

This clone is labeled medium-sized (0.01 to 0.1%). The chain employs TRBV4-1 and TRBJ2-3; D tentatively fits TRBD1 or TRBD2 (5 bases each). The germline CDR1 and CDR2 sequences are MGHRA and YSYEKL. The CDR3 sequence is 15 residues long. V was clipped by 0 bases and J by 5 bases, with 12 bases between them. The CDR3 nucleotides are TGCGCCAGCAGCCAAGATTACGGGGCGGGAGATACGCAGTATTTT. The encoded protein is CASSQDYGAGDTQYF.